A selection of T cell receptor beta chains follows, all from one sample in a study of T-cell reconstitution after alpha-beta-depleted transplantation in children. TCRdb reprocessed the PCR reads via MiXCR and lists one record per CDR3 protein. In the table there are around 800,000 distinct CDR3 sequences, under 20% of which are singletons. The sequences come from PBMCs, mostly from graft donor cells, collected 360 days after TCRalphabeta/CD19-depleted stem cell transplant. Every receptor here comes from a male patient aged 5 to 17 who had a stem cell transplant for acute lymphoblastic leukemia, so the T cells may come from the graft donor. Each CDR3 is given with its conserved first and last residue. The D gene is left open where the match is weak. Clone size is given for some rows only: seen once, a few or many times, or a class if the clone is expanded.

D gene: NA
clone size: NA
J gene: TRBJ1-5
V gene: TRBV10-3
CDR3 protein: CAISELEGSGQPQHF
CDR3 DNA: TGTGCCATCAGTGAATTAGAAGGGTCAGGGCAGCCCCAGCATTTT

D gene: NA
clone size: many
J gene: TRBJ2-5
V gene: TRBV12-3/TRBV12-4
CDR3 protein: CASSLGRTIQETQYF
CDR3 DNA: TGTGCCAGCAGTTTGGGCAGAACCATCCAAGAGACCCAGTACTTC

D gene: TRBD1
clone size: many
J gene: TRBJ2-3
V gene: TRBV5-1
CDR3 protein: CASSLETGGFTDTQYF
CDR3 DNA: TGCGCCAGCAGCTTGGAAACAGGGGGCTTCACAGATACGCAGTATTTT

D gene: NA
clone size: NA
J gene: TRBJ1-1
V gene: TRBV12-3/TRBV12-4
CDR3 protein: CASNPGGNTEAFF
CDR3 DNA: TGTGCCAGCAACCCGGGGGGGAACACTGAAGCTTTCTTT

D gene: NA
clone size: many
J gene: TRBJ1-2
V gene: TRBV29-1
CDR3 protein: CSVDGNYGYTF
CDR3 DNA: TGCAGCGTTGACGGCAACTATGGCTACACCTTC

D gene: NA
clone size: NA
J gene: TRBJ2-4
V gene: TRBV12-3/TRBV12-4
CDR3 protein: CASSFLATKNIQYF
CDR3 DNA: TGTGCCAGCAGTTTCCTAGCGACTAAAAACATTCAGTACTTC

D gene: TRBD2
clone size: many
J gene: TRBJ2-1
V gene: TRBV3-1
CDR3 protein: CASSLRTSGREEQFF
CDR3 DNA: TGTGCCAGCAGCCTCCGGACTAGCGGGAGGGAGGAGCAGTTCTTC

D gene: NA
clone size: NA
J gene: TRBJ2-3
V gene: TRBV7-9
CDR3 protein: CASSIRLDTQYF
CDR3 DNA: TGTGCCAGCAGCATCCGGCTAGATACGCAGTATTTT

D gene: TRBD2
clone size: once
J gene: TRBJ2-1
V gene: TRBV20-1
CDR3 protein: CSARDFTGGLVLAGGQSSYNEQFF
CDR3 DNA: TGCAGTGCTAGAGATTTTACGGGGGGATTGGTACTAGCGGGAGGGCAAAGCTCCTACAATGAGCAGTTCTTC

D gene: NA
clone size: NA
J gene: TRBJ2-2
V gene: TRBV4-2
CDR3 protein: CASSQGSTLNTGELFF
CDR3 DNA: TGTGCCAGCAGCCAAGGGTCAACTCTGAACACCGGGGAGCTGTTTTTT

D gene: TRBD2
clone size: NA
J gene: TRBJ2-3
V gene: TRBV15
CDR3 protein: CATSRGLAGGSTDTQYF
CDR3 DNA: TGTGCCACCAGCAGGGGTCTAGCGGGAGGGTCCACAGATACGCAGTATTTT

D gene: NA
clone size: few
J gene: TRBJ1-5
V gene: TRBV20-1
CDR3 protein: CSARGEGLSNQPQHF
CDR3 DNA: TGCAGTGCTAGGGGGGAGGGCCTTAGCAATCAGCCCCAGCATTTT

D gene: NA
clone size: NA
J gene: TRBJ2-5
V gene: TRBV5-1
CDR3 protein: CASSLNGQETQYF
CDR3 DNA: TGCGCCAGCAGCTTGAATGGCCAAGAGACCCAGTACTTC

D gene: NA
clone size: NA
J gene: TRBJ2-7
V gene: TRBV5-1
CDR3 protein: CASSLLGWAEQYF
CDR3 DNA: TGCGCCAGCAGTTTGCTAGGTTGGGCCGAGCAGTACTTC

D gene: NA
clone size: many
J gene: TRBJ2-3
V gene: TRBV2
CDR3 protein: CASSEVWRSSTDTQYF
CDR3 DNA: TGTGCCAGCAGTGAAGTGTGGCGGAGTAGCACAGATACGCAGTATTTT

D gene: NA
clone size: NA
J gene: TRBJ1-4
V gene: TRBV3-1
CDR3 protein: CACCLWGFFRDPTNEKLFF
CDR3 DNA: TGTGCCTGCTGCTTATGGGGATTTTTCCGGGATCCAACTAATGAAAAACTGTTTTTT

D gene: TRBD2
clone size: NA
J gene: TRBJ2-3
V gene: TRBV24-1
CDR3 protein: CATSDYGREGDTDTQYF
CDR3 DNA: TGTGCCACCAGTGATTACGGGCGGGAGGGGGACACAGATACGCAGTATTTT

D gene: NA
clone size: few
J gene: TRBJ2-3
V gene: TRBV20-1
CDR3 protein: CSARVSVDTQYF
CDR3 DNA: TGCAGTGCTAGAGTTTCCGTAGATACGCAGTATTTT

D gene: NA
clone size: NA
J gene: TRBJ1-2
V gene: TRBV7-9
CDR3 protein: CASSLVTGSYGYTF
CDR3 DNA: TGTGCCAGCAGCTTAGTCACAGGGTCCTATGGCTACACCTTC

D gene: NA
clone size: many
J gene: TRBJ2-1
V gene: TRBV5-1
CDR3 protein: CASSGSSPNEQFF
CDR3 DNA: TGCGCCAGCAGCGGGTCTAGCCCCAATGAGCAGTTCTTC

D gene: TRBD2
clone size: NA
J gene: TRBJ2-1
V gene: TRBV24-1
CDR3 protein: CATSDLDSGRAGSYNEQFF
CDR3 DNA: TGTGCCACCAGTGATTTGGATAGCGGGAGGGCAGGGTCCTACAATGAGCAGTTCTTC

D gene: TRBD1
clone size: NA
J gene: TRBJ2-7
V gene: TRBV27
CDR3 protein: CASSPTGGHEQYF
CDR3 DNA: TGTGCCAGCAGCCCGACAGGGGGGCACGAGCAGTACTTC

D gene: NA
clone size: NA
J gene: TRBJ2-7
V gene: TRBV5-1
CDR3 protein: CASRTIGDEQYF
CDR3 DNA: TGCGCCAGCAGGACAATCGGGGACGAGCAGTACTTC

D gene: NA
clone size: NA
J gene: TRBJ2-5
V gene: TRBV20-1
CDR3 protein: CSAKKAPSASKETQYF
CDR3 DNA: TGCAGTGCTAAAAAGGCCCCTAGCGCGAGCAAAGAGACCCAGTACTTC

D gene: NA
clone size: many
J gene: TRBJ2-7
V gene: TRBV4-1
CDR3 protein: CASSQVARNEQYF
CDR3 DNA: TGCGCCAGCAGCCAAGTCGCGCGCAACGAGCAGTACTTC

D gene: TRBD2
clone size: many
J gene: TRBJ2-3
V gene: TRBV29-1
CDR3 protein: CSVRAGVGTDTQYF
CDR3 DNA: TGCAGCGTTAGAGCGGGAGTTGGTACAGATACGCAGTATTTT